The 25 T cell receptor beta chains listed next were all sequenced from one sample in a study of cytomegalovirus exposure and HLA in healthy donors. The PCR was carried out with 60 Vbeta primers and 13 Jbeta primers. The repertoire was sequenced with immunoSEQ multiplex PCR; TCRdb's copy has only in-frame clones and lacks some. The sample holds about 250,000 clones, roughly 80% seen once. Sequencing was done on a sample of PBMCs. These receptors all stem from a girl aged 2-9 years in good health and CMV-seronegative.

This chain links TRBV7-2 with TRBJ1-1, with D hard to call. The V end was cut by 3 bases, the J end by 7 bases, with 6 bases between. This CDR3 region has 11 residues. Germline assignment: CDR1 SGHTA and CDR2 FQGNSA. The CDR3 reads CASSLGVEAFF. The CDR3 DNA follows: TGTGCCAGCAGCTTGGGCGTTGAAGCTTTCTTT.

The V call is TRBV7-2, the J call TRBJ2-1, with D possibly being TRBD2 (5 bases). The germline V gene has CDR1 SGHTA and CDR2 FQGNSA. This CDR3 region has 15 residues. The V end lost 1 base, the J end lost 3 bases, and 10 bases lay between the germline ends. The CDR3 region is CASSLGGRNYNEQFF. The CDR3 DNA follows: TGTGCCAGCAGCTTAGGTGGGAGAAACTACAATGAGCAGTTCTTC.

This rearrangement joins TRBV7-3 to TRBJ2-7; the match to TRBD1 covers 9 bases. This CDR3 has 13 residues. Germline V gene lookup returns CDR1 SGHTA and CDR2 FQGTGA. With V trimmed by 5 bases and J by 3 bases, 2 bases remained unmatched. CDR3 bases: TGTGCCAGCAGCCGGGGACAGGGCTACGAGCAGTACTTC. Its protein is CASSRGQGYEQYF.

V and J are TRBV19 and TRBJ2-5; tentative D call: TRBD2 (5 bases). This CDR3 comprises 14 residues. V was shortened by 4 bases and J by 4 bases, with 13 bases between the two germline ends. Germline CDR1 and CDR2: LNHDA and SQIVND (reference sequence). This CDR3 is CASSTPEGGETQYF. CDR3 DNA sequence: TGTGCCAGTAGTACCCCCGAGGGCGGAGAGACCCAGTACTTC.

In its sample, this clone was seen once. The rearrangement joins TRBV4-1 to TRBJ2-1; TRBD2 is a possible D gene (5 bases). The CDR3 spans 16 residues. V was clipped by 0 bases and J by 12 bases, with 21 bases between them. CDR1 is MGHRA and CDR2 is YSYEKL in the germline V gene. The CDR3 nucleotides read TGCGCCAGCAGCCAAGAAGACTACCCCCGGCTTCTGCGGCAGTTCTTC. Amino acids: CASSQEDYPRLLRQFF.

This clone came up once. The V and J genes are TRBV6-1 and TRBJ1-2, with 7 positions matching TRBD1. The junction had 11 bases not matched to a gene; V was cut back by 0 bases and J by 4 bases. Germline V gene lookup returns CDR1 MNHNS and CDR2 SASEGT. The CDR3 has 17 amino acids. This chain's CDR3 is CASSEASGQWISYGYTF. Here the CDR3 DNA reads TGTGCCAGCAGTGAAGCGTCGGGACAGTGGATCTCCTATGGCTACACCTTC.

The rearrangement links TRBV27 to TRBJ1-2; a possible D gene is TRBD1 (5 bases). Germline V gene data show CDR1 as MNHEY and CDR2 as SMNVEV (reference sequence). Trimming stripped 2 bases from V and 2 bases from J, with 9 bases between. The CDR3 totals 14 residues. CDR3 loop: CASSLKGRNYGYTF. For the CDR3, the DNA is TGTGCCAGCAGTTTAAAGGGGAGGAACTATGGCTACACCTTC.

This rearrangement joins TRBV6-1 to TRBJ2-7; 7 nucleotides agree with TRBD1. The CDR3 totals 15 residues. J gave up 2 bases and V 4 bases, and 8 bases lay outside the gene matches. The V gene's germline CDR1 is MNHNS and CDR2 SASEGT. The CDR3 sequence is CASSGRQGDPYEQYF. CDR3 nucleotide sequence: TGTGCCAGCAGTGGACGGCAGGGGGACCCCTACGAGCAGTACTTC.

The chain couples TRBV29-1 to TRBJ1-1, with 7 bases fitting TRBD1. The CDR3 loop spans 13 amino acids. Germline-derived CDR1 and CDR2 are SQVTM and ANQGSEA. V trimming: 7 bases; J trimming: 0 bases; junction bases outside the gene matches: 5. The CDR3 is CSGAGTVNTEAFF. DNA of the CDR3: TGCAGCGGCGCAGGGACAGTGAACACTGAAGCTTTCTTT.

J is TRBJ1-1 and V is TRBV10-3; no firm D call. The germline gives CDR1 ENHRY, CDR2 SYGVKD. This CDR3 contains 17 residues. Trimming removed 1 base at V and 2 bases at J, with 17 bases between. CDR3 region: CAISEYGSPGLNTEAFF. The CDR3 DNA is TGTGCCATCAGTGAGTATGGTTCCCCAGGCCTTAACACTGAAGCTTTCTTT.

The chain joins TRBV28 to TRBJ1-2, with 10 bases fitting TRBD1. Germline values: CDR1 MDHEN, CDR2 SYDVKM. The CDR3 totals 14 residues. V trimming: 4 bases; J trimming: 7 bases; junction bases outside the gene matches: 6. For the CDR3, the DNA is TGTGCCAGCAGTTATCCGGGACAGGGGAGTGGCTACACCTTC. Translating gives CASSYPGQGSGYTF.

This clone was counted a single time. The chain uses TRBV5-4 and TRBJ2-5; 7 bases are a match to TRBD2. With V trimmed by 0 bases and J by 5 bases, 13 bases remained unmatched. The CDR3 covers 17 residues. CDR1 is SGHNT, CDR2 YYREEE, per germline (reference sequence). This CDR3 is CASSLVWGGEAQETQYF. The CDR3 DNA reads TGTGCCAGCAGCTTGGTATGGGGGGGTGAGGCTCAGGAGACCCAGTACTTC. Supplemented by reference TRBV5-4 and TRBJ2-5, the full variable domain reads ETGVTQSPTHLIKTRGQQVTLRCSSQSGHNTVSWYQQALGQGPQFIFQYYREEENGRGNFPPRFSGLQFPNYSSELNVNALELDDSALYLCASSLVWGGEAQETQYFGPGTRLLVL.

CDR3 nucleotide sequence: TGTGCCAGCAGGCGACAGGACCCCAAGGTCTACACCTTC. It specifies CASRRQDPKVYTF. The rearrangement links TRBV6-5 to TRBJ1-2, with D perhaps TRBD1 (6 bases). Trimming stripped 6 bases from V and 10 bases from J, with 18 bases between. The V gene's germline CDR1 is MNHEY and CDR2 SVGAGI. The CDR3 runs 13 residues.

This clone was picked up one time. This rearrangement joins TRBV28 to TRBJ2-7, with no clear D. Germline values: CDR1 MDHEN, CDR2 SYDVKM. Trimming took off 6 bases at V and 4 bases at J, with 7 bases between the two ends. CDR3 length: 11 amino acids. As DNA, the CDR3 is TGTGCCAGCAGACAAATGTACGAGCAGTACTTC. This translates into CASRQMYEQYF.

The chain recombines TRBV28 with TRBJ2-5; weak D call: TRBD2 (6 bases). The ends were cut back, 5 bases at V and 5 bases at J, with 21 bases in the middle. Germline V gives CDR1 MDHEN, CDR2 SYDVKM. The CDR3 has 16 residues. For the CDR3, the DNA is TGTGCCAGCAGTCGGACTACCGATTATGCGGTGGAGACCCAGTACTTC. Translation gives CASSRTTDYAVETQYF. Using reference TRBV28 and TRBJ2-5 for the parts outside the CDR3, the full variable domain is DVKVTQSSRYLVKRTGEKVFLECVQDMDHENMFWYRQDPGLGLRLIYFSYDVKMKEKGDIPEGYSVSREKKERFSLILESASTNQTSMYLCASSRTTDYAVETQYFGPGTRLLVL.

The J gene is TRBJ1-2, the V gene TRBV2; the D gene is possibly TRBD1 (6 bases). The germline gives CDR1 SNHLY, CDR2 FYNNEI. The CDR3 is 16 residues long. The V end lost 1 base, the J end lost 1 base, and 13 bases lay between the germline ends. CDR3 nucleotide sequence: TGTGCCAGCAGTGAAGGGACAGCAGCAATTAACTATGGCTACACCTTC. It yields the protein CASSEGTAAINYGYTF.

V and J are TRBV5-1 and TRBJ2-3; no clear D gene. Per germline, CDR1 SGHRS and CDR2 YFSETQ. V gave up 3 bases and J gave up 5 bases, with 4 bases separating them. The CDR3 contains 11 residues. This CDR3 reads CASSSLDTQYF. In DNA form, the CDR3 reads TGCGCCAGCAGCTCTTTAGATACGCAGTATTTT.

The chain joins TRBV19 to TRBJ1-5, with 10 bases identical to TRBD1. V trimming: 0 bases; J trimming: 0 bases; junction bases outside the gene matches: 5. Germline CDR1 reads LNHDA; CDR2 reads SQIVND (reference sequence). This CDR3 contains 18 residues. The DNA for the CDR3 is TGTGCCAGTAGTATAGATGGGACAGGGGAATATAGCAATCAGCCCCAGCATTTT. Its translation: CASSIDGTGEYSNQPQHF. The variable domain in full, completed from reference TRBV19 and TRBJ1-5, reads DGGITQSPKYLFRKEGQNVTLSCEQNLNHDAMYWYRQDPGQGLRLIYYSQIVNDFQKGDIAEGYSVSREKKESFPLTVTSAQKNPTAFYLCASSIDGTGEYSNQPQHFGDGTRLSIL.

V is TRBV27 and J is TRBJ1-1; the match to TRBD1 covers 9 bases. V dropped 2 bases and J dropped 6; count of bases not matched to a gene: 10. The CDR3 runs to 16 residues. The germline gives CDR1 MNHEY, CDR2 SMNVEV (reference sequence). CDR3 amino acids: CASSLVAGQGFPEAFF. CDR3 sequence (DNA): TGTGCCAGCAGTTTAGTTGCGGGACAGGGATTCCCTGAAGCTTTCTTT.

V gene TRBV27 combines with J gene TRBJ2-7; 11 bases fit TRBD2. CDR1 is MNHEY and CDR2 is SMNVEV in the germline V gene (reference sequence). The CDR3 spans 16 residues. The V segment lost 2 bases and the J segment 2 bases; nucleotides outside the gene matches: 5. CDR3 in DNA: TGTGCCAGCAGTTTAATTGGGACTAGCGGAGCCTACGAGCAGTACTTC. It encodes CASSLIGTSGAYEQYF.

There are a few counts of this clone. The CDR3 spells CASSFTWTTLDEQFF. CDR3 DNA: TGTGCCAGCAGCTTTACCTGGACTACCCTCGATGAGCAGTTCTTC. The chain links TRBV7-8 to TRBJ2-1; TRBD2 is a possible D gene (6 bases). Germline CDR1 reads SGHVS; CDR2 reads FQNEAQ. This CDR3 region has 15 residues. The V and J ends lost 3 bases and 8 bases respectively, with 17 bases between them.

The rearrangement links TRBV28 to TRBJ1-2, with a possible D match to TRBD1 (6 bases). The CDR3 runs 13 residues. Looked up from germline, CDR1 is MDHEN and CDR2 is SYDVKM. The germline V and J ends were trimmed by 6 bases and 7 bases, with 15 bases remaining between them. The CDR3 here is CASSSPGGFGYTF. CDR3 nucleotide sequence: TGTGCCAGCAGCTCCCCGGGGGGCTTTGGCTACACCTTC.

The chain is built from TRBV27 and TRBJ1-5; D gene ambiguous. The V and J ends lost 2 bases and 6 bases respectively, with 14 bases between them. The CDR3 has 15 residues. The germline V gene has CDR1 MNHEY and CDR2 SMNVEV (reference sequence). The CDR3 nucleotides are TGTGCCAGCAGTTTAAAGGCGAACGCGGGTCAGCCCCAGCATTTT. This codes for CASSLKANAGQPQHF.

V and J are TRBV6-1 and TRBJ2-7, with D perhaps TRBD1 (5 bases). V was cut by 5 bases and J by 7 bases, with 18 bases left in between. CDR1 is MNHNS, CDR2 SASEGT, per germline. The CDR3 extends over 14 amino acids. CDR3: CASSLGATWGEQYF. The CDR3, as DNA: TGTGCCAGCAGTCTAGGGGCTACTTGGGGAGAGCAGTACTTC.

There are a few counts of this clone. This chain links TRBV4-1 with TRBJ2-7; TRBD1 might be the D (6 bases). Looked up from germline, CDR1 is MGHRA and CDR2 is YSYEKL. V was clipped by 0 bases and J by 1 base, with 13 bases between them. The length of the CDR3 is 16 residues. The CDR3 reads CASSQDADRFSYEQYF. In DNA, the CDR3 is TGCGCCAGCAGCCAAGACGCAGACAGGTTTTCCTACGAGCAGTACTTC.